The TCR beta chain under discussion was sequenced for a study of cytomegalovirus exposure and HLA in healthy donors. Study outcomes and limitations: TCR beta chains numbering approximately 150 were designated cytomegalovirus-associated. The authors later found most CMV-associated TCR beta chains appeared HLA-restricted. A later analysis showed HLA-associated TCR beta chains outstripping equally common others in clonal expansion.

V lost 0 bases and J lost 6, with 13 bases in between. CDR1 is SGHNT, CDR2 YYREEE, per germline (reference sequence). CDR3 length: 15 residues. This clone was seen more than once but under ten times. Its antigen is unidentified. The PCR made use of 60 Vbeta and 13 Jbeta primers. TCRdb's table, derived via immunoSEQ multiplex PCR, lists solely in-frame clones and lacks some. The data show under 30,000 clones, with roughly three quarters seen just once and about 4.2% held by the top ten. Sequencing was performed on PBMCs. The receptor was derived from a male donor in good health and CMV-seronegative. The V and J genes are TRBV5-4 and TRBJ2-1, with D possibly matching TRBD2 (5 bases). The CDR3 reads CASSLGQRGINEQFF. CDR3 DNA sequence: TGTGCCAGCAGCTTGGGCCAACGGGGTATCAATGAGCAGTTCTTC.